The next 22 T cell receptor beta chains were all read from a single sample in a study of cytomegalovirus exposure and HLA in healthy donors. The PCR ran on 60 Vbeta and 13 Jbeta primers. Data came from immunoSEQ multiplex PCR; TCRdb stores just in-frame clones and leaves some out. The sample consists of under 200,000 clones, 70% to 85% of them appearing once. Sequencing was carried out using PBMCs. The receptors stem from a middle-aged woman in good health and CMV-seronegative.

This clone was seen a single time. The chain recombines TRBV6-6 with TRBJ1-3; 10 nucleotides align to TRBD1. Trimming took 2 bases from V and 4 from J; bases not matched to a gene: 5. This CDR3 is built from 16 residues. Germline assignment: CDR1 MNHNY and CDR2 SVGAGI (reference sequence). The CDR3 DNA follows: TGTGCCAGCAGTTACATAGGGACAGGGGTCGGAAACACCATATATTTT. This gives the protein CASSYIGTGVGNTIYF.

This rearrangement joins TRBV27 to TRBJ1-1; TRBD1 matches at 7 bases. This CDR3 is built from 16 residues. In germline, CDR1 is MNHEY, CDR2 SMNVEV (reference sequence). Trimming at V came to 5 bases and at J to 0 bases, leaving 9 bases not matched to a gene. CDR3 protein: CASSPFTGQLNTEAFF. CDR3 coding DNA: TGTGCCAGCAGTCCGTTCACGGGACAGCTGAACACTGAAGCTTTCTTT.

The rearrangement links TRBV5-6 to TRBJ2-3; 12 bases match TRBD2. Looked up from germline, CDR1 is SGHDT and CDR2 is YYEEEE. The CDR3 contains 16 residues. Germline trimming cut 4 bases from V and 3 bases from J; bases unmatched to any gene: 6. CDR3 sequence: CASSLTSGRGTDTQYF. CDR3 in DNA: TGTGCCAGCAGCCTGACTAGCGGGAGAGGAACAGATACGCAGTATTTT.

This clone has a handful of counts. This chain connects TRBV6-5 to TRBJ1-4, with 9 bases matching TRBD1. The CDR3 is 15 amino acids. CDR1 and CDR2 (germline): MNHEY, SVGAGI. V lost 2 bases, J lost 4 bases, and 2 bases stayed unmatched. CDR3: CASSYRDRVNEKLFF. The DNA of the CDR3 is TGTGCCAGCAGTTACAGGGACAGGGTTAATGAAAAACTGTTTTTT.

The rearrangement links TRBV28 to TRBJ1-5, with unresolved D. CDR1 MDHEN and CDR2 SYDVKM come from the germline V gene. With 5 bases removed from V and 7 bases from J, the gap between germline ends came to 21 bases. This CDR3 is 16 amino acids long. The CDR3 region has the DNA TGTGCCAGCAGTCTCCCCGGTCCCTTGGTGGGCCAGCCCCAGCATTTT. Translating gives CASSLPGPLVGQPQHF.

The chain employs TRBV5-6 and TRBJ1-5; 8 bases fit TRBD1. The V segment lost 4 bases and the J segment 3 bases; nucleotides outside the gene matches: 6. The CDR3 has 15 amino acids. CDR1 is SGHDT, CDR2 YYEEEE, per germline. The CDR3 spells CASSQTTGVNQPQHF. As DNA, the CDR3 is TGTGCCAGCAGCCAAACGACAGGGGTCAATCAGCCCCAGCATTTT.

The chain recombines TRBV29-1 with TRBJ1-1; a weak D match, TRBD1 (5 bases). Trimming removed 4 bases at V and 1 base at J, with 10 bases between. The CDR3 contains 13 residues. Per germline, CDR1 SQVTM and CDR2 ANQGSEA. As DNA, the CDR3 is TGCAGCGTTGCAAGGGGCACGAACACTGAAGCTTTCTTT. Translation gives CSVARGTNTEAFF.

The J gene is TRBJ1-6, the V gene TRBV9, with D perhaps matching TRBD1 (5 bases). CDR3 length equals 16 residues. V was trimmed by 3 bases and J by 0 bases, leaving 10 bases between them. CDR1 and CDR2 from the germline V gene are SGDLS and YYNGEE. As DNA, the CDR3 is TGTGCCAGCAGCGAGGCGGGGGGCTCCTATAATTCACCCCTCCACTTT. This gives the protein CASSEAGGSYNSPLHF.

V and J are TRBV11-3 and TRBJ2-4; TRBD1 aligns across 8 bases. Germline trimming cut 4 bases from V and 4 bases from J; bases unmatched to any gene: 3. Germline CDR1 SGHNT, CDR2 YENEEA. The length of the CDR3 is 14 residues. CDR3 nucleotide sequence: TGTGCCAGCAGCTGGGGACAGGCTAAAAACATTCAGTACTTC. Translating gives CASSWGQAKNIQYF.

The chain couples TRBV7-9 to TRBJ2-2, with D hard to call. Germline-derived CDR1 and CDR2 are SEHNR and FQNEAQ (reference sequence). This CDR3 spans 14 amino acids. V was cut by 5 bases and J by 6 bases, with 13 bases left in between. The CDR3 nucleotides are TGTGCCAGCAGCCAGTCGGGTGTCGCCGGGGAGCTGTTTTTT. Amino acids: CASSQSGVAGELFF. Full variable domain (missing parts from reference TRBV7-9 and TRBJ2-2): DTGVSQNPRHKITKRGQNVTFRCDPISEHNRLYWYRQTLGQGPEFLTYFQNEAQLEKSRLLSDRFSAERPKGSFSTLEIQRTEQGDSAMYLCASSQSGVAGELFFGEGSRLTVL.

This CDR3 is CAISVTGGPREQFF. The CDR3, as DNA: TGTGCCATCAGTGTAACGGGCGGGCCGCGTGAGCAGTTCTTC. The gene calls are TRBV10-3 and TRBJ2-1; possibly TRBD2 for D (5 bases). CDR1 and CDR2 (germline): ENHRY, SYGVKD. This CDR3 is built from 14 residues. With 4 bases removed from V and 9 bases from J, the gap between germline ends came to 16 bases.

In nucleotides, the CDR3 is TGTGCCAGCAGTGACAGCAGGGGGCGATTTTCTGAGCAGTTCTTC. Its translation: CASSDSRGRFSEQFF. The V and J genes are TRBV25-1 and TRBJ2-1; 8 bases are shared with TRBD1. With V trimmed by 3 bases and J by 9 bases, 10 bases remained unmatched. In germline, CDR1 is MGHDK, CDR2 SYGVNS. This CDR3 is built from 15 residues. Combining the CDR3 with reference TRBV25-1 and TRBJ2-1 gives the whole variable domain EADIYQTPRYLVIGTGKKITLECSQTMGHDKMYWYQQDPGMELHLIHYSYGVNSTEKGDLSSESTVSRIRTEHFPLTLESARPSHTSQYLCASSDSRGRFSEQFFGPGTRLTVL.

The CDR3 is CAWSVGGSSYEQYF. CDR3 in DNA: TGTGCCTGGAGTGTAGGAGGCAGCTCCTACGAGCAGTACTTC. The chain combines TRBV30 with TRBJ2-7, with D perhaps matching TRBD2 (5 bases). Germline V gene sequence: CDR1 GTSNPN, CDR2 SVGIG (reference sequence). Trimming took 0 bases from V and 0 from J, leaving 9 bases between them. The CDR3 is 14 residues long.

The chain carries TRBV2 and TRBJ2-3; the D gene is possibly TRBD2 (6 bases). Trimming pared 6 bases from V and 6 bases from J, leaving 22 bases between. The germline V gene has CDR1 SNHLY and CDR2 FYNNEI. The CDR3 totals 16 residues. The CDR3 sequence is CASSPKGPDRGDTQYF. CDR3 bases: TGTGCCAGCAGCCCGAAGGGTCCGGACCGGGGGGATACGCAGTATTTT.

This clone was recorded only once. The chain is built from TRBV27 and TRBJ1-5, with 8 bases matching TRBD1. Trimming cost V 4 bases and J 4 bases; bases outside gene matches: 0. CDR3 size: 13 residues. Germline assignment: CDR1 MNHEY and CDR2 SMNVEV (reference sequence). The CDR3 reads CASSWTGNQPQHF. Here the CDR3 DNA reads TGTGCCAGCAGTTGGACAGGGAATCAGCCCCAGCATTTT.

The table lists this clone with a count of one. The chain links TRBV11-2 to TRBJ2-3; a possible D gene is TRBD2 (6 bases). The CDR3 covers 16 residues. Looked up from germline, CDR1 is SGHAT and CDR2 is FQNNGV. Trimming cost V 5 bases and J 5 bases, with 20 bases left between them. In DNA form, the CDR3 reads TGTGCCAGCAGCCCGACGGGCAGGGTCGGGGGAGATACGCAGTATTTT. Translating it yields CASSPTGRVGGDTQYF.

CDR3 DNA: TGTGCCACCAGCAGCACCGGGACAGCTAGTTCGGGCTACACCTTC. Its translation: CATSSTGTASSGYTF. The chain combines TRBV15 with TRBJ1-2; TRBD1 matches at 7 bases. In germline, CDR1 is LNHNV, CDR2 YYDKDF (reference sequence). The V and J ends lost 3 bases and 8 bases, in that order; junction bases with no gene match: 12. The CDR3 is 15 residues long.

The CDR3 here is CASSPGQSGYYEQYF. The CDR3 DNA reads TGTGCCAGCAGTCCAGGACAGTCAGGTTACTACGAGCAGTACTTC. V gene TRBV6-5 combines with J gene TRBJ2-7; D perhaps matches TRBD1 (6 bases). With 5 bases removed from V and 3 bases from J, the gap between germline ends came to 17 bases. This CDR3 contains 15 residues. CDR1 is MNHEY, CDR2 SVGAGI, per germline.

The chain joins TRBV5-1 to TRBJ2-5, with TRBD1 as a possible D gene (6 bases). The J call may be mistaken, given a closer DNA end match to TRBJ2-7. Germline CDR1 reads SGHRS; CDR2 reads YFSETQ. The CDR3 runs 15 residues. In DNA form, the CDR3 reads TGCGCCAGCAGCTTGGAACACTCGACAGGACTCGAGCAGTACTTC. Translating gives CASSLEHSTGLEQYF.

V usage is TRBV6-5 and J usage is TRBJ2-3, with 8 bases matching TRBD2. J was trimmed by 3 bases and V by 4 bases; bases with no gene match: 3. The germline V gene has CDR1 MNHEY and CDR2 SVGAGI. CDR3 length: 14 residues. CDR3: CASSWGGGTDTQYF. As DNA, the CDR3 is TGTGCCAGCAGTTGGGGCGGGGGGACAGATACGCAGTATTTT.

The J gene is TRBJ2-1, the V gene TRBV27; 11 bases map to TRBD2. The CDR3 is made up of 15 amino acids. Germline V CDR1 and CDR2: MNHEY, SMNVEV (reference sequence). With 2 bases clipped from V and 9 bases from J, the junction kept 6 bases outside the gene matches. The CDR3 DNA is TGTGCCAGCAGTTTACGACTAGCGGGAATGGCTGAGCAGTTCTTC. This sequence encodes CASSLRLAGMAEQFF.

The V call is TRBV6-6, the J call TRBJ2-1, with 9 positions matching TRBD2. The CDR3 covers 15 residues. The germline CDR1 and CDR2 sequences are MNHNY and SVGAGI (reference sequence). Trimming took 1 base from V and 9 from J; bases not matched to a gene: 7. In nucleotides, the CDR3 is TGTGCCAGCAGTTACTGGGTAGCGGGAGCGGTTGAGCAGTTCTTC. Its translation is CASSYWVAGAVEQFF.